This TCR beta chain originates from a study of blood T cell repertoires in COVID-19. On the study more broadly: Donors in the United States, Italy and Spain gave samples during acute or convalescent COVID-19. T cells, B-cell-depleted T cells, or PBMCs provided the cDNA or gDNA that served as material.

Authors' processing steps: Using reference gene primer amplification, nucleated cell counts were estimated. TCRdb's copy holds only in-frame clones and misses some; the assay was immunoSEQ multiplex PCR. Clonal size and the V and J genes are those of that table, whereas D and trimming came from the DNA. The table records roughly 410,000 clones, around 89% of them present only once. Trimming removed 3 bases at V and 5 bases at J, with 11 bases between. The CDR3 is 14 amino acids. Germline loops: CDR1 GTSNPN, CDR2 SVGIG (reference sequence). The V and J genes are TRBV30 and TRBJ1-6, with no clear D. The specimen was peripheral blood. The origin of this receptor is a man in his forties with acute or convalescent COVID-19. CDR3 nucleotides: TGTGCCTGGAGGGAGGACGGAAATAATTCACCCCTCCACTTT. It codes for CAWREDGNNSPLHF.